The sequence of this T cell receptor (beta chain) was determined in a study of T cell responses to AZD1222 COVID-19 vaccine. Broader study findings: Spike-specific TCR repertoires showed rising breadth and depth after two AZD1222 doses.

Germline V gives CDR1 LGHNA, CDR2 YSLEER. The V and J ends lost 0 bases and 12 bases, in that order; junction bases with no gene match: 9. The CDR3 covers 14 residues. TCRdb's table, derived via immunoSEQ multiplex PCR, lists solely in-frame clones and lacks some. In the table there are roughly 110,000 clones, around nine tenths of which are singletons. Details on this clone: No antigen is known for it.

This chain connects TRBV4-3 to TRBJ2-3; 7 bases agree with TRBD2. This clonotype originated in an adult who received the AZD1222 COVID-19 vaccine. This material consisted of peripheral blood, taken 28 days after the second AZD1222 dose. CDR3 DNA: TGCGCCAGCAGCCAAGAGGGGAGGGAGACCCGCCAGTATTTT. Its translation: CASSQEGRETRQYF.